These 17 T cell receptor beta chains came from one sample sequenced in a study of vaccination and CD4 T cells after COVID-19. With the Oncomine TCR Beta short-read assay, DNA from cultured CD4+ T cells was sequenced. TCRdb used MiXCR to reprocess the PCR reads, holding one entry per CDR3 protein. The sample holds some 7,800 distinct CDR3 sequences, approximately 58% seen once. Which antigens these TCRs recognize remains unknown. Treatment specified: roughly 10-day PBMC culture with coronavirus spike peptide pools or control peptides (ViraFEST assay). Those CD4+ T cells from the unexposed donor predate the COVID-19 pandemic (2011-2018). The sequenced material came from CD4+ T cells from blood, cultured in vitro. Receptor source: a human donor in good health.

The chain uses TRBV4-1 and TRBJ1-2; no firm D call. The length of the CDR3 is 15 residues. Germline V CDR1 and CDR2: MGHRA, YSYEKL. Trimming took 1 base from V and 0 from J, leaving 9 bases between them. The CDR3 DNA follows: TGCGCCAGCAGCCAAGGGATAACCACTAACTATGGCTACACCTTC. Its protein product is CASSQGITTNYGYTF.

This rearrangement joins TRBV19 to TRBJ1-5; 7 nucleotides line up with TRBD1. This CDR3 region has 17 residues. V shed 5 bases and J 0 bases; nucleotides not matched to a gene: 10. Germline V gene data show CDR1 as LNHDA and CDR2 as SQIVND (reference sequence). The CDR3 sequence is CASSRTGLLTSNQPQHF. The CDR3, as DNA: TGTGCCAGTAGTCGGACAGGTTTGCTTACTAGCAATCAGCCCCAGCATTTT.

This chain connects TRBV7-6 to TRBJ2-7; D might be TRBD2 (6 bases). The CDR3 is made up of 14 amino acids. Germline V CDR1 and CDR2: SGHVS, FNYEAQ. The V end was cut by 0 bases, the J end by 3 bases, with 9 bases between. CDR3 residues: CASSLAEGNYEQYF. The CDR3 DNA sequence: TGTGCCAGCAGCTTAGCGGAGGGGAACTACGAGCAGTACTTC.

The chain combines TRBV20-1 with TRBJ2-7; 8 nucleotides line up with TRBD1. This CDR3 has 15 amino acids. CDR1 DFQATT and CDR2 SNEGSKA come from the germline V gene (reference sequence). The CDR3 nucleotides read TGCAGGGCCGGGGGATTGTCCAACAGGGGGATGGAGCAGTACTTC. Translating it yields CRAGGLSNRGMEQYF.

This sequence joins TRBV10-1 and TRBJ2-5; D remains ambiguous. This CDR3 is built from 15 residues. V was clipped by 0 bases and J by 5 bases, with 13 bases between them. Germline V gives CDR1 WNHNN, CDR2 SYGVQD (reference sequence). The CDR3: CASSESAYPSETQYF. DNA for the CDR3: TGCGCCAGCAGTGAGTCGGCTTACCCGTCGGAGACCCAGTACTTC.

The genes are TRBV19 and TRBJ2-1; D call uncertain. V was cut by 5 bases and J by 3 bases, with 14 bases left in between. Looked up from germline, CDR1 is LNHDA and CDR2 is SQIVND (reference sequence). The CDR3 contains 15 residues. The CDR3 nucleotides are TGTGCCAGTAGTCCCCTGTCCTTCAGCTACAATGAGCAGTTCTTC. Its translation: CASSPLSFSYNEQFF. The full variable domain, in which reference TRBV19 and TRBJ2-1 provide the parts outside the CDR3, is DGGITQSPKYLFRKEGQNVTLSCEQNLNHDAMYWYRQDPGQGLRLIYYSQIVNDFQKGDIAEGYSVSREKKESFPLTVTSAQKNPTAFYLCASSPLSFSYNEQFFGPGTRLTVL.

The chain recombines TRBV20-1 with TRBJ1-5, with D unresolved. V was cut by 6 bases and J by 0 bases, with 12 bases left in between. The CDR3 runs 14 residues. Germline V CDR1 and CDR2: DFQATT, SNEGSKA (reference sequence). For the CDR3, the DNA is TGCAGTGCCAAGATCGACGTTAGCAATCAGCCCCAGCATTTT. It encodes CSAKIDVSNQPQHF.

CDR3 DNA: TGTGCCAGCAGCCCCCCGACAGGAGGATATTCACCCCTCCACTTT. Translation: CASSPPTGGYSPLHF. This rearrangement joins TRBV3-1 to TRBJ1-6, with D possibly matching TRBD1 (6 bases). CDR1 and CDR2 (germline): LGHDT, YNNKEL (reference sequence). The CDR3 is 15 residues long. The V end was cut by 4 bases, the J end by 8 bases, with 15 bases between.

The chain uses TRBV2 and TRBJ2-6, with D possibly being TRBD1 (5 bases). The CDR3 length is 17 residues. V lost 4 bases and J 0 bases, leaving 13 bases between the germline ends. Germline V gene lookup returns CDR1 SNHLY and CDR2 FYNNEI. The CDR3 loop is CASSGWGPNSGANVLTF. The CDR3 coding sequence is TGTGCCAGCAGTGGGTGGGGCCCTAACTCTGGGGCCAACGTCCTGACTTTC.

This clonotype has just a few counts. V is TRBV7-6 and J is TRBJ1-3; 8 bases map to TRBD1. With V trimmed by 4 bases and J by 2 bases, 13 bases remained unmatched. The CDR3 spans 18 residues. Germline CDR1 is SGHVS and CDR2 is FNYEAQ. CDR3 region: CASSSPPGQEVTGNTIYF. In DNA, the CDR3 is TGTGCCAGCAGCTCTCCCCCGGGACAGGAGGTTACTGGAAACACCATATATTTT.

The V gene is TRBV7-2, the J gene TRBJ2-2; the D gene is possibly TRBD2 (6 bases). CDR3 size: 16 residues. From germline, CDR1 is SGHTA and CDR2 FQGNSA. V was clipped by 2 bases and J by 0 bases, with 10 bases between them. CDR3 bases: TGTGCCAGCAGCTTATACCCGGGAGCGAACACCGGGGAGCTGTTTTTT. This sequence encodes CASSLYPGANTGELFF.

The table lists this clonotype with a few counts. V gene TRBV15 combines with J gene TRBJ2-1; maybe TRBD2 (6 bases). The CDR3 contains 14 residues. Germline V gene lookup returns CDR1 LNHNV and CDR2 YYDKDF (reference sequence). V was cut by 0 bases and J by 5 bases, with 8 bases left in between. The CDR3 sequence: CATSRDGGNNEQFF. The CDR3 region has the DNA TGTGCCACCAGCAGAGATGGCGGGAACAATGAGCAGTTCTTC.

A few counts support this clonotype. The CDR3 bases are TGTGCCAGCAGTTTACAAGCGGGATACTCCGGGGAGCTGTTTTTT. This translates into CASSLQAGYSGELFF. This chain uses TRBV27 with TRBJ2-2; TRBD2 matches 7 bases. Unmatched junction bases numbered 6, after V lost 2 bases and J lost 6 bases. CDR1 and CDR2 from the germline V gene are MNHEY and SMNVEV (reference sequence). This CDR3 contains 15 residues.

The count of this clonotype is one. V usage is TRBV7-9 and J usage is TRBJ1-2, with a weak D call TRBD1 (5 bases). Germline CDR1 SEHNR, CDR2 FQNEAQ (reference sequence). V was clipped by 5 bases and J by 0 bases, with 10 bases between them. The CDR3 is 14 residues long. In DNA form, the CDR3 reads TGTGCCAGCAGCCCCGACAGTCCTAACTATGGCTACACCTTC. It specifies CASSPDSPNYGYTF.

The chain recombines TRBV4-1 with TRBJ1-2, with D uncertain. CDR3 length: 17 amino acids. Between the trimmed V and J ends, which lost 3 bases and 0 bases, there was a span of 17 bases. Germline CDR1 and CDR2: MGHRA and YSYEKL. CDR3 DNA: TGCGCCAGCAGCCAGGGTGACACGCCTGCAGCTAACTATGGCTACACCTTC. Translating gives CASSQGDTPAANYGYTF.

For this clonotype: The junction departs from germline at one end; a sequencing error may be responsible. The chain employs TRBV15 and TRBJ1-2; TRBD1 agrees at 8 bases. Germline-derived CDR1 and CDR2 are LNHNV and YYDKDF (reference sequence). The CDR3 has 16 residues. The CDR3 region has the DNA TGTACCACCAATCGGGGCGCGGCAGGGGGCGCCTATGGCTACACCTTC. Its translation is CTTNRGAAGGAYGYTF. Using reference TRBV15 and TRBJ1-2 for the parts outside the CDR3, the full variable domain is DAMVIQNPRYQVTQFGKPVTLSCSQTLNHNVMYWYQQKSSQAPKLLFHYYDKDFNNEADTPDNFQSRRPNTSFCFLDIRSPGLGDTAMYLCTTNRGAAGGAYGYTFGSGTRLTVV.

V and J are TRBV19 and TRBJ1-2; possibly TRBD1 for D (5 bases). The CDR3 runs 12 residues. V lost 5 bases to trimming and J lost 3 bases, with 7 bases between them. CDR1 is LNHDA, CDR2 SQIVND, per germline (reference sequence). The CDR3 is CASSEGYYGYTF. The CDR3 bases are TGTGCCAGTAGTGAGGGGTACTATGGCTACACCTTC.